A selection of T cell receptor beta chains follows, all from one sample in a study of OX40 agonist ivuxolimab in advanced cancers. Sequencing was performed with immunoSEQ multiplex PCR; in TCRdb, only in-frame clones are kept and a portion is missing. The sample consists of 60,000 to 70,000 clones, over 80% of them appearing once. The sample here was CD4+ or CD8+ T cells sorted from blood, taken in a trial of the OX40 agonist ivuxolimab. The origin of the receptors is an adult with an advanced solid tumor such as melanoma, head and neck, liver or kidney cancer. The CDR3 runs from the conserved cysteine through the conserved F or W. The order of the fields is V gene, clone size, D gene, J gene, CDR3 DNA, CDR3 protein. The D gene is left open where the match is weak. The size of a clone is reported for some rows only, either as once, few or many, or as a class for expanded clones.

V: TRBV5-4
size: .
D: .
J: TRBJ1-3
DNA: TGTGCCAGCAGCTTGGGAGGGGCTGGAAACACCATATATTTT
CDR3: CASSLGGAGNTIYF

V: TRBV5-6
size: .
D: .
J: TRBJ2-7
DNA: TGTGCCAGCAGCTTGCCTGACAGCTACGAGCAGTACTTC
CDR3: CASSLPDSYEQYF

V: TRBV30
size: .
D: .
J: TRBJ1-3
DNA: TGTGCCTGGAAAGAAAACAGGGCTGGAAGAAACACCATATATTTT
CDR3: CAWKENRAGRNTIYF

V: TRBV11-2
size: .
D: TRBD2
J: TRBJ2-1
DNA: TGTGCCAGCAGCCCGATGGGGGGACTAGCGGGATACAATGAGCAGTTCTTC
CDR3: CASSPMGGLAGYNEQFF

V: TRBV28
size: .
D: TRBD1
J: TRBJ2-7
DNA: TGTGCCAGCAGGCCTACAGGGGCGTCCTACGAGCAGTACTTC
CDR3: CASRPTGASYEQYF

V: TRBV7-9
size: .
D: TRBD1
J: TRBJ1-1
DNA: TGTGCCAGCAGCCTCAGTTCTTCCCCAGGGGGCTGGGGTACTGAAGCTTTCTTT
CDR3: CASSLSSSPGGWGTEAFF

V: TRBV19
size: .
D: .
J: TRBJ2-1
DNA: TGTGCCAGTAGCCAGACCCGGGACAAAGAGCAGTTCTTC
CDR3: CASSQTRDKEQFF

V: TRBV11-3
size: .
D: .
J: TRBJ2-1
DNA: TGTGCCAGCAGCTTGAACCGCGAGCAGTTCTTC
CDR3: CASSLNREQFF

V: TRBV7-2
size: .
D: TRBD2
J: TRBJ2-1
DNA: TGTGCCAGCAGCACGGGACTACCAAATGAGCAGTTCTTC
CDR3: CASSTGLPNEQFF

V: TRBV6-5
size: .
D: .
J: TRBJ1-1
DNA: TGTGCCAGCAGTACCCTAGGAAACACTGAAGCTTTCTTT
CDR3: CASSTLGNTEAFF

V: TRBV10-3
size: .
D: .
J: TRBJ2-1
DNA: TGTGCCATCAGTGATCTGGGGTCCGCCGCTAACAATGAGCAGTTCTTC
CDR3: CAISDLGSAANNEQFF

V: TRBV12-5
size: once
D: TRBD1
J: TRBJ2-3
DNA: TGTGCTAGTGGGACAGGGACAGGATCGATGGGAGATACGCAGTATTTT
CDR3: CASGTGTGSMGDTQYF

V: TRBV19
size: .
D: TRBD1
J: TRBJ2-7
DNA: TGTGCCAGCAGTATATCGGGACAGGCCCCCGAGCAGTACTTC
CDR3: CASSISGQAPEQYF

V: TRBV18
size: .
D: .
J: TRBJ2-7
DNA: TGTGCCAGCTCACCACAGCCCAATAATTACGAGCAGTACTTC
CDR3: CASSPQPNNYEQYF

V: TRBV5-1
size: .
D: .
J: TRBJ2-2
DNA: TGCGCCAGCAGCTTGTATCCGGGGGCAAACACCGGGGAGCTGTTTTTT
CDR3: CASSLYPGANTGELFF

V: TRBV10-3
size: .
D: .
J: TRBJ1-2
DNA: TGTGCCATCATGGAAGACAGGTACTATGGCTACACCTTC
CDR3: CAIMEDRYYGYTF

V: TRBV5-1
size: .
D: .
J: TRBJ2-1
DNA: TGCGCCAGCACCGTCGTCGCGACTCCCTCTTCCTACAATGAGCAGTTCTTC
CDR3: CASTVVATPSSYNEQFF

V: TRBV19
size: .
D: TRBD1
J: TRBJ2-5
DNA: TGTGCCAGTAGTATTAGGACAGGGGGAGTGCAGTACTTC
CDR3: CASSIRTGGVQYF

V: TRBV5-1
size: many
D: TRBD1
J: TRBJ2-3
DNA: TGCGCCAGCAGACAGGGGGCTGCAGATACGCAGTATTTT
CDR3: CASRQGAADTQYF

V: TRBV27
size: .
D: .
J: TRBJ2-7
DNA: TGTGCCAGCAGTCTCAGGAGGGGGGTGGAGGCCTACGAGCAGTACTTC
CDR3: CASSLRRGVEAYEQYF

V: TRBV4-2
size: .
D: TRBD1
J: TRBJ2-1
DNA: TGTGCCAGCAGCCAAGGGGACAGGGGGACGGGGAATGAGCAGTTCTTC
CDR3: CASSQGDRGTGNEQFF

V: TRBV7-9
size: .
D: .
J: TRBJ2-3
DNA: TGTGCCAGCAGCTCCCTCGTGGGACGGGGAGATACGCAGTATTTT
CDR3: CASSSLVGRGDTQYF

V: TRBV28
size: few
D: .
J: TRBJ1-1
DNA: TGTGCCAGCAGCGAGGGGTCGGCGAACACTGAAGCTTTCTTT
CDR3: CASSEGSANTEAFF

V: TRBV28
size: .
D: .
J: TRBJ1-2
DNA: TGTGCCAGCAGCACCGGGTCGTCGCTAGGCTATGGCTACACCTTC
CDR3: CASSTGSSLGYGYTF

V: TRBV9
size: .
D: TRBD1
J: TRBJ1-6
DNA: TGTGCCAGCAGCCCCGGACAGGGGAAGAATTCACCCCTCCACTTT
CDR3: CASSPGQGKNSPLHF

V: TRBV4-2
size: .
D: .
J: TRBJ2-6
DNA: TGTGCCAGCAGCAAACTCGCAGGGTTCTCTGGGGCCAACGTCCTGACTTTC
CDR3: CASSKLAGFSGANVLTF

V: TRBV5-1
size: once
D: TRBD2
J: TRBJ2-3
DNA: TGCGCCAGCAGCGAACCTCCCGGGACTAGCAGTAACACAGATACGCAGTATTTT
CDR3: CASSEPPGTSSNTDTQYF

V: TRBV5-8
size: .
D: .
J: TRBJ2-3
DNA: TGTGCCAGCAGCTCCCAGGGATGGTCCCACACAGATACGCAGTATTTT
CDR3: CASSSQGWSHTDTQYF

V: TRBV19
size: .
D: .
J: TRBJ2-3
DNA: TGTGCCAGTAGTATGGCCGAGGACTTTTTGGATACGCAGTATTTT
CDR3: CASSMAEDFLDTQYF

V: TRBV28
size: .
D: .
J: TRBJ2-7
DNA: TGTGCCAGCAGTTCTAACAGGGTCGAGCAGTACTTC
CDR3: CASSSNRVEQYF

V: TRBV11-2
size: .
D: TRBD2
J: TRBJ2-3
DNA: TGTGCCAGCAGCTCCGGGAGGGCCTCAGATACGCAGTATTTT
CDR3: CASSSGRASDTQYF

V: TRBV6-4
size: .
D: .
J: TRBJ2-2
DNA: TGTGCCAGCAGTGTTTGGCATAACACCGGGGAGCTGTTTTTT
CDR3: CASSVWHNTGELFF

V: TRBV7-8
size: .
D: TRBD1
J: TRBJ1-5
DNA: TGTGCCAGCAGCCAGGGGGAAGGTAATAGCAATCAGCCCCAGCATTTT
CDR3: CASSQGEGNSNQPQHF

V: TRBV7-9
size: .
D: .
J: TRBJ2-6
DNA: TGTGCCAGCAGCCGACAAACGTCGGGGGCCAACGTCCTGACTTTC
CDR3: CASSRQTSGANVLTF

V: TRBV21-1
size: .
D: .
J: TRBJ2-7
DNA: TGTGCCAGCAGCTCAAAACCCCCAAGCGGGAGCTCCTACGAGCAGTACTTC
CDR3: CASSSKPPSGSSYEQYF

V: TRBV28
size: .
D: .
J: TRBJ2-7
DNA: TGTGCCAGCAGTCTGACCGGGTCGGCGGGCTACGAGCAGTACTTC
CDR3: CASSLTGSAGYEQYF

V: TRBV15
size: .
D: TRBD2
J: TRBJ2-1
DNA: TGTGCCACCAGCGGAGTACTAGCGGGGAAGAACAATGAGCAGTTCTTC
CDR3: CATSGVLAGKNNEQFF

V: TRBV5-6
size: .
D: .
J: TRBJ2-3
DNA: TGTGCCAGCAGCTACCGGACGGTGGGTACAGATACGCAGTATTTT
CDR3: CASSYRTVGTDTQYF

V: TRBV6-1
size: medium-sized
D: .
J: TRBJ1-2
DNA: TGTGCCAGCAGCCGGGGGGCTAACTATGGCTACACCTTC
CDR3: CASSRGANYGYTF

V: TRBV6-1
size: .
D: TRBD1
J: TRBJ1-5
DNA: TGTGCCAGCAGCTCCGGGACAGATAGCAATCAGCCCCAGCATTTT
CDR3: CASSSGTDSNQPQHF

V: TRBV5-6
size: once
D: .
J: TRBJ1-5
DNA: TGTGCCAGCAGCTTCGGGACTTTTAATCAGCCTCAGCATTTT
CDR3: CASSFGTFNQPQHF

V: TRBV5-4
size: .
D: TRBD2
J: TRBJ2-3
DNA: TGTGCCAGCAGCCAAAAAGCGGGACCCACAGATACGCAGTATTTT
CDR3: CASSQKAGPTDTQYF

V: TRBV9
size: .
D: TRBD1
J: TRBJ1-1
DNA: TGTGCCAGCAGCGGACAGGGACGAGGGGGTGAAGCTTTCTTT
CDR3: CASSGQGRGGEAFF

V: TRBV5-4
size: few
D: .
J: TRBJ1-4
DNA: TGTGCCCCCCCAATGGGTGACAATGAAAAACTGTTTTTT
CDR3: CAPPMGDNEKLFF

V: TRBV19
size: .
D: .
J: TRBJ2-3
DNA: TGTGCCAGTACTGCCAGTCCTAATGGAGATACGCAGTATTTT
CDR3: CASTASPNGDTQYF

V: TRBV19
size: .
D: TRBD1
J: TRBJ2-7
DNA: TGTGCCAGTAGTATTGGACAGGAGGTCTACGAGCAGTACTTC
CDR3: CASSIGQEVYEQYF

V: TRBV7-8
size: few
D: TRBD1
J: TRBJ1-5
DNA: TGTGCCAGCAGCATGCACAGGGGGCCGAGTCAGCCCCAGCATTTT
CDR3: CASSMHRGPSQPQHF

V: TRBV4-2
size: .
D: TRBD2
J: TRBJ2-3
DNA: TGTGCCAGCAGCCAAGAGTCCCAGCGGGGGGGCACAGATACGCAGTATTTT
CDR3: CASSQESQRGGTDTQYF

V: TRBV19
size: .
D: .
J: TRBJ1-2
DNA: TGTGCCAGTAGTAAAGACCGGGGAAACGGAAACTATGGCTACACCTTC
CDR3: CASSKDRGNGNYGYTF

V: TRBV11-3
size: .
D: .
J: TRBJ2-2
DNA: TGTGCCAGCTCCCAAATGGCGAACACCGGGGAGCTGTTTTTT
CDR3: CASSQMANTGELFF

V: TRBV6-6
size: .
D: TRBD1
J: TRBJ1-1
DNA: TGTGCCAGCAGTCAGCAGGGGGCAGGGAACACTGAAGCTTTCTTT
CDR3: CASSQQGAGNTEAFF

V: TRBV18
size: .
D: .
J: TRBJ2-5
DNA: TGTGCCAGCTCACCCTCTAACGGGGAAGAGACCCAGTACTTC
CDR3: CASSPSNGEETQYF